This T cell receptor beta chain was sequenced in a study of CD8 T cells in ankylosing spondylitis. Findings and limits, study-wide: Clones linked with disease were CD8+ and fairly uncommon in the peripheral blood. Ankylosing spondylitis blood appeared to be characterized by a TCR beta motif of 7 to 9 highly homologous variants. From matched ankylosing spondylitis synovial fluid, disease-linked clones were reportedly recovered at significantly enriched levels.

V was pared by 5 bases and J by 5 bases, with 10 bases between. Looked up from germline, CDR1 is MNHEY and CDR2 is SVGAGI. There are 13 residues in the CDR3. There are a few counts of this clonotype. Its antigen is as yet unknown. Quantitative 5'-RACE was performed with molecular barcodes, and it yielded the TCR beta libraries. MiXCR, applied by TCRdb to the 5' RACE reads, yields one record per CDR3 protein. The repertoire holds more than 250,000 distinct CDR3 sequences, with approximately 8% as singletons. The sequence was collected from a male donor with ankylosing spondylitis. This chain joins TRBV6-5 and TRBJ1-5; D perhaps matches TRBD1 (5 bases). The sequencing input was blood, either unsorted or a sorted T cell fraction (not recorded which). CDR3 residues: CASSTDSYQPQHF. DNA for the CDR3: TGTGCCAGCAGTACTGACAGCTATCAGCCCCAGCATTTT.